What follows is one T cell receptor beta chain and its context. This sample was taken from a study of Tregs in tolerant kidney transplant recipients. Measured with immunoSEQ multiplex PCR; TCRdb has only the in-frame clones, and not every one. The sample lists more than 60,000 clones, approximately 91% occurring once. Looked up from germline, CDR1 is SQVTM and CDR2 is ANQGSEA. The trim removed 3 bases at V and 5 bases at J, leaving 6 bases unmatched. The CDR3 consists of 14 residues. The sequence came from a human donor who received a combined kidney and bone marrow transplant. The genes are TRBV29-1 and TRBJ1-2, with 10 bases matching TRBD1. The material was CD4+ T cells from blood, obtained before the transplant. The CDR3 bases are TGCAGCGTTGATCAGACAGGGGGCAAATATGGCTACACCTTC. Translating gives CSVDQTGGKYGYTF. The full variable domain, rest sourced from reference TRBV29-1 and TRBJ1-2, is SAVISQKPSRDICQRGTSLTIQCQVDSQVTMMFWYRQQPGQSLTLIATANQGSEATYESGFVIDKFPISRPNLTFSTLTVSNMSPEDSSIYLCSVDQTGGKYGYTFGSGTRLTVV.